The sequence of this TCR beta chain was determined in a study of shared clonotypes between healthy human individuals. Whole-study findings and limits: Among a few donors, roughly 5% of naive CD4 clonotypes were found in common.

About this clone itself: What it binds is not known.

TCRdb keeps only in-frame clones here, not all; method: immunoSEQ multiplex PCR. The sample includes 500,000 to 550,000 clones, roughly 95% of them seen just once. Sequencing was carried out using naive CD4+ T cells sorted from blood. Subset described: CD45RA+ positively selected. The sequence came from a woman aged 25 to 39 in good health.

CDR3 DNA: TGTGCCAGCAGCCAACCTTCAGAGACAGATACGCAGTATTTT. Its translation is CASSQPSETDTQYF. The rearrangement links TRBV4-2 to TRBJ2-3; D call uncertain. Per the germline V gene, CDR1 is LGHNA and CDR2 is YNFKEQ. The germline V and J ends were trimmed by 2 bases and 3 bases, with 9 bases remaining between them. The CDR3 contains 14 residues.